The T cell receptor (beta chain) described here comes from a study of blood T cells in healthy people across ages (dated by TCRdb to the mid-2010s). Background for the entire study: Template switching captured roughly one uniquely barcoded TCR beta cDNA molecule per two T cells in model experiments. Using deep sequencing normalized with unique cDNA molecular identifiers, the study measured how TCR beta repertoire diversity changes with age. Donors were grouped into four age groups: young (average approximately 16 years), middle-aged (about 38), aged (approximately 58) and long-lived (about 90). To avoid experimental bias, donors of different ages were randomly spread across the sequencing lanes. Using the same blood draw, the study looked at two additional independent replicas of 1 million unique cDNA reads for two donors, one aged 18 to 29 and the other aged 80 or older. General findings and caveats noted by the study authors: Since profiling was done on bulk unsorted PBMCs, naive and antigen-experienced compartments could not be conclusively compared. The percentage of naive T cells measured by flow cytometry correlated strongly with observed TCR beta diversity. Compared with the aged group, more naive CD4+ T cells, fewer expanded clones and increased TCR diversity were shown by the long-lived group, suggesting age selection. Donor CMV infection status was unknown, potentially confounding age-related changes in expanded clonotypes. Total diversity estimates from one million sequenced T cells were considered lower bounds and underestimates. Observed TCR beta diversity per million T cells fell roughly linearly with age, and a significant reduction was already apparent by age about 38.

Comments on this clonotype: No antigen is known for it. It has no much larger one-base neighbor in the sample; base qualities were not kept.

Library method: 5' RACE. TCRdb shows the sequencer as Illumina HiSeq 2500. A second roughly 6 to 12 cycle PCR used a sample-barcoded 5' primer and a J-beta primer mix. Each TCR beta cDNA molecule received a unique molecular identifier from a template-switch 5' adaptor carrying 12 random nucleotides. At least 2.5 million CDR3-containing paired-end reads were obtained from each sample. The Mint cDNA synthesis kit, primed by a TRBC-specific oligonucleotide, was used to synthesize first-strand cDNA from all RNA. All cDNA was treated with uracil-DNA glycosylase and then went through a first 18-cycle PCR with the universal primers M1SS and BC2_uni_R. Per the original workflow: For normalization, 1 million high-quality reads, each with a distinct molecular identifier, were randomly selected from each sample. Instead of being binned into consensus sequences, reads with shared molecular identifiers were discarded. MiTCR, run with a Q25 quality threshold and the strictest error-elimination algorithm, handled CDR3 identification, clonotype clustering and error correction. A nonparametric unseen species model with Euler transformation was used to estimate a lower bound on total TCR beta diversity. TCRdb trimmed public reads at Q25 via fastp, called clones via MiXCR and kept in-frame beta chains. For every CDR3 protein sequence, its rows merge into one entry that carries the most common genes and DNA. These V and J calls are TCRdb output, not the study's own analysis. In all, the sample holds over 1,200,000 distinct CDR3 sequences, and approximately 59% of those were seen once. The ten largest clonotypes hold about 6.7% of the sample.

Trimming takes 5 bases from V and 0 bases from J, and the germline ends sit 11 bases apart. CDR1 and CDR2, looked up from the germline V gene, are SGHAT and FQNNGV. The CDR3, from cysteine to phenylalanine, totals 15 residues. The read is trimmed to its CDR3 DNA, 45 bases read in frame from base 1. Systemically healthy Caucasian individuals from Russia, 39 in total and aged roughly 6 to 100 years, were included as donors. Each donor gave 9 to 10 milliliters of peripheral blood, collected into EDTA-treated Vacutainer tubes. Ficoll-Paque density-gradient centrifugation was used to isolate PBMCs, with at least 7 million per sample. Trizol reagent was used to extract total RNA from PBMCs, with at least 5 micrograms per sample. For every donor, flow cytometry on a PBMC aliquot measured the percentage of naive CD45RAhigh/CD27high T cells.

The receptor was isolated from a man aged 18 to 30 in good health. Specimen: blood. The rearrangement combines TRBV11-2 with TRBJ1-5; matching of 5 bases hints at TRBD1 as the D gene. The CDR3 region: CASSIGEYSNQPQHF. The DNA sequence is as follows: TGTGCCAGCAGCATAGGGGAGTATAGCAATCAGCCCCAGCATTTT.